Below are 21 T cell receptor beta chains sequenced from a single sample in a study of beta chain features in type 1 diabetes. Study results and caveats: Among all four CD4+ subsets, Type 1 diabetes patients had TCRB CDR3s that were moderately but significantly shorter.

Their antigens are not known. Expressed TCRB transcripts were sequenced, since all the RNA that had been isolated was reverse transcribed. Using immunoSEQ multiplex PCR, the repertoire was profiled, and TCRdb retains in-frame clones only, with some absent. The profile shows almost 350,000 clones, roughly a tenth of them singletons. Input material: central memory CD4+ T cells from blood. These receptors were collected from a man aged 25 to 45 with type 1 diabetes.

This clone was seen only a few times. The V call is TRBV19, the J call TRBJ2-1; TRBD2 aligns across 9 bases. Germline CDR1 reads LNHDA; CDR2 reads SQIVND (reference sequence). This CDR3 comprises 16 residues. The J segment lost 4 bases and the V segment lost 4 bases, leaving 8 bases of the junction unmatched. CDR3 residues: CASSSLWRGGYNEQFF. The CDR3 DNA reads TGTGCCAGTAGTAGCCTTTGGCGGGGGGGGTACAATGAGCAGTTCTTC.

The chain links TRBV27 to TRBJ1-1; D uncertain. The CDR3 covers 14 residues. Germline CDR1 reads MNHEY; CDR2 reads SMNVEV (reference sequence). V lost 6 bases and J 4 bases, leaving 15 bases between the germline ends. CDR3 sequence (DNA): TGTGCCAGCAGATCTAGGGTAGGGCTCACTGAAGCTTTCTTT. This translates into CASRSRVGLTEAFF.

In its sample, this clone was seen once. The chain joins TRBV27 to TRBJ2-7; the match to TRBD2 covers 7 bases. This CDR3 spans 20 amino acids. Per germline, CDR1 MNHEY and CDR2 SMNVEV (reference sequence). With V trimmed by 4 bases and J by 0 bases, 21 bases remained unmatched. The CDR3: CASSSWGRGLAASPSYEQYF. CDR3 coding DNA: TGTGCCAGCAGTTCGTGGGGGAGGGGTTTAGCGGCCAGTCCCTCCTACGAGCAGTACTTC.

This chain uses TRBV7-9 with TRBJ2-1, with D hard to call. The CDR3 has 15 amino acids. The V end was cut by 2 bases, the J end by 3 bases, with 11 bases between. Per the germline V gene, CDR1 is SEHNR and CDR2 is FQNEAQ (reference sequence). DNA for the CDR3: TGTGCCAGCAGCTTAAATCCATCCTACTACAATGAGCAGTTCTTC. Its translation: CASSLNPSYYNEQFF.

A few counts support this clone. The chain uses TRBV30 and TRBJ1-6; tentative D call: TRBD1 (6 bases). The CDR3 runs to 14 residues. V was trimmed by 3 bases and J by 7 bases, leaving 13 bases between them. CDR1 and CDR2 from the germline V gene are GTSNPN and SVGIG (reference sequence). CDR3: CAWSSRTENSPLHF. The CDR3 nucleotides read TGTGCCTGGAGCTCCCGGACAGAAAATTCACCCCTCCACTTT.

The V call is TRBV30, the J call TRBJ1-2; no definite D call. This CDR3 is built from 13 residues. Trimming removed 0 bases from V and 3 bases from J, with 8 bases in between. Looked up from germline, CDR1 is GTSNPN and CDR2 is SVGIG (reference sequence). CDR3 in amino acids: CAWSVLSDYGYTF. CDR3 nucleotide sequence: TGTGCCTGGAGTGTACTGTCTGACTATGGCTACACCTTC.

Worth noting for this clone: This same CDR3 is encoded by further DNA sequences in the sample. The chain is built from TRBV7-2 and TRBJ1-5, with no clear D. CDR1 SGHTA and CDR2 FQGNSA come from the germline V gene. V gave up 1 base and J gave up 2 bases, with 9 bases separating them. The CDR3 is 15 residues long. This CDR3 is CASSLVGQGNQPQHF. The CDR3 DNA sequence: TGTGCCAGCAGCTTAGTAGGGCAGGGCAATCAGCCCCAGCATTTT.

The rearrangement joins TRBV6-1 to TRBJ1-2, with D possibly being TRBD1 (5 bases). V was shortened by 4 bases and J by 4 bases, with 10 bases between the two germline ends. This CDR3 has 13 residues. In germline, CDR1 is MNHNS, CDR2 SASEGT. In DNA form, the CDR3 reads TGTGCCAGCAGTGTACAGGATCTCTATGGCTACACCTTC. Amino acid sequence: CASSVQDLYGYTF.

This clone was detected many times. The gene calls are TRBV6-6 and TRBJ1-1; D might be TRBD1 (5 bases). The germline V and J ends were trimmed by 7 bases and 0 bases, with 9 bases remaining between them. The CDR3 consists of 13 residues. The germline V gene has CDR1 MNHNY and CDR2 SVGAGI (reference sequence). The CDR3 DNA sequence: TGTGCCAGCAAGGGACGACTGAACACTGAAGCTTTCTTT. Translation: CASKGRLNTEAFF.

Note on this clone: Other DNA sequences from this sample encode an identical CDR3 as well. The J gene is TRBJ2-7, the V gene TRBV27; TRBD1 is a possible D gene (6 bases). With 3 bases removed from V and 4 bases from J, the gap between germline ends came to 10 bases. The CDR3 is 13 amino acids. CDR1 and CDR2 from the germline V gene are MNHEY and SMNVEV (reference sequence). The CDR3 protein is CASSFGRGYEQYF. CDR3 nucleotide sequence: TGTGCCAGCAGTTTTGGCAGGGGTTACGAGCAGTACTTC.

This clone was seen a few times. The chain uses TRBV19 and TRBJ2-6, with D possibly being TRBD1 (6 bases). The germline V gene encodes CDR1 LNHDA and CDR2 SQIVND (reference sequence). Trimming took 5 bases from V and 0 from J, leaving 11 bases between them. The CDR3 loop spans 16 amino acids. The CDR3 nucleotides are TGTGCCAGTAGTGCACAGGGTTACTCTGGGGCCAACGTCCTGACTTTC. It is translated as CASSAQGYSGANVLTF.

The V gene is TRBV11-2, the J gene TRBJ2-1; the match to TRBD1 covers 10 bases. The CDR3 has 17 amino acids. Germline V lookup: CDR1 SGHAT, CDR2 FQNNGV. The V gene end was trimmed by 5 bases and the J gene end by 3 bases; junction bases not matched to a gene: 10. DNA for the CDR3: TGTGCCAGCAGCCACATCCCCGGGACAGGGGACTACAATGAGCAGTTCTTC. It yields the protein CASSHIPGTGDYNEQFF.

The genes are TRBV11-2 and TRBJ1-1; D gene ambiguous. The V end lost 3 bases, the J end lost 1 base, and 9 bases lay between the germline ends. This CDR3 has 14 amino acids. CDR1 is SGHAT, CDR2 FQNNGV, per germline. CDR3: CASSLRGTNTEAFF. DNA of the CDR3: TGTGCCAGCAGCTTGCGGGGAACGAACACTGAAGCTTTCTTT.

The rearrangement joins TRBV9 to TRBJ2-1; 12 bases are a match to TRBD2. The CDR3 consists of 17 residues. Per the germline V gene, CDR1 is SGDLS and CDR2 is YYNGEE. V trimming: 6 bases; J trimming: 7 bases; junction bases outside the gene matches: 14. The CDR3 sequence is CASTPHGPSGGVNEQFF. For the CDR3, the DNA is TGTGCCAGCACACCGCACGGTCCTAGCGGGGGGGTTAATGAGCAGTTCTTC.

This clone came up once. The chain uses TRBV5-4 and TRBJ2-3; D is ambiguous. CDR3 length equals 15 residues. The germline CDR1 and CDR2 sequences are SGHNT and YYREEE (reference sequence). Trimming took 4 bases from V and 2 from J, leaving 14 bases between them. The CDR3 DNA reads TGTGCCAGCAGCACTGGGCCAGAACCCACAGATACGCAGTATTTT. Protein sequence: CASSTGPEPTDTQYF.

The chain couples TRBV30 to TRBJ2-3; 7 bases align to TRBD2. CDR1 GTSNPN and CDR2 SVGIG come from the germline V gene (reference sequence). The length of the CDR3 is 13 residues. V was pared by 5 bases and J by 1 base, with 3 bases of the junction left unmatched. CDR3 in DNA: TGTGCCTGGGAGCGGGGTCGCACAGATACGCAGTATTTT. Translation: CAWERGRTDTQYF.

The rearrangement links TRBV25-1 to TRBJ1-2; no clear D gene. CDR1 is MGHDK and CDR2 is SYGVNS in the germline V gene. V was pared by 0 bases and J by 2 bases, with 7 bases between. This CDR3 is built from 14 residues. CDR3 nucleotide sequence: TGTGCCAGCAGTGAATATGAGGACAACTATGGCTACACCTTC. The encoded protein is CASSEYEDNYGYTF.

This clone was seen more than once but under ten times. The chain is built from TRBV18 and TRBJ2-5; tentatively, D is TRBD1 or TRBD2 (5 bases each). This CDR3 is 19 amino acids long. CDR1 is KGHSH and CDR2 is LQKENI in the germline V gene. V was cut by 1 base and J by 1 base, with 22 bases left in between. The DNA for the CDR3 is TGTGCCAGCTCACCACTCGCGGCTATGGGACGTTCGACCCAAGAGACCCAGTACTTC. Protein product: CASSPLAAMGRSTQETQYF.

CDR3 bases: TGTGCCAGCAGCTTAGGGGTGACAGTCTACAATGAGCAGTTCTTC. Its translation: CASSLGVTVYNEQFF. The V and J genes are TRBV7-2 and TRBJ2-1; possibly TRBD1 for D (5 bases). There are 15 residues in the CDR3. Germline V gene lookup returns CDR1 SGHTA and CDR2 FQGNSA. The V end was cut by 1 base, the J end by 3 bases, with 10 bases between.

This clone showed up just a few times. The chain links TRBV23-1 to TRBJ2-7; D remains unclear. TRBV23-1 is flagged as an ORF with uncertain function. This CDR3 is built from 14 residues. V lost 4 bases to trimming and J lost 1 base, with 11 bases between them. The CDR3 loop is CASSRWTTSYEQYF. DNA of the CDR3: TGCGCCAGCAGTCGATGGACGACATCCTACGAGCAGTACTTC.

This clone was detected ten times or more. This CDR3 is also generated by other DNA sequences in the sample. This chain connects TRBV15 to TRBJ2-3; D gene ambiguous. CDR3 size: 16 residues. Germline CDR1 and CDR2: LNHNV and YYDKDF (reference sequence). V was clipped by 0 bases and J by 2 bases, with 12 bases between them. The CDR3 DNA follows: TGTGCCACCAGCAGAGACGGAAGGGCCGCCACAGATACGCAGTATTTT. Translated: CATSRDGRAATDTQYF.